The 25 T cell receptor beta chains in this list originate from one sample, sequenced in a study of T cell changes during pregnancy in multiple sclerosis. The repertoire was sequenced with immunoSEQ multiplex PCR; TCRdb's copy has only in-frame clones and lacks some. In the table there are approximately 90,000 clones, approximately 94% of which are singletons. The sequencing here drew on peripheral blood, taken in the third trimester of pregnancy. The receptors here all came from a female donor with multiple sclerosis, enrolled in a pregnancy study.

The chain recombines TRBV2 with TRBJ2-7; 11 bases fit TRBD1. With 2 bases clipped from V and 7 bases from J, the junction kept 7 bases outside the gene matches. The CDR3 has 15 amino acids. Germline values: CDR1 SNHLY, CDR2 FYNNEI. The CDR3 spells CASSEIGQGAREQYF. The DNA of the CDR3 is TGTGCCAGCAGTGAAATCGGACAGGGGGCGCGGGAGCAGTACTTC.

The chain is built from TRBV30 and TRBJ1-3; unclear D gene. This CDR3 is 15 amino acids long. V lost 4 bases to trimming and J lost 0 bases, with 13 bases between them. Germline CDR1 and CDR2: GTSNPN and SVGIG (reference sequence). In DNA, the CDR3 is TGTGCCTGGAACACACAGACGTCCTCTGGAAACACCATATATTTT. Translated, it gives CAWNTQTSSGNTIYF.

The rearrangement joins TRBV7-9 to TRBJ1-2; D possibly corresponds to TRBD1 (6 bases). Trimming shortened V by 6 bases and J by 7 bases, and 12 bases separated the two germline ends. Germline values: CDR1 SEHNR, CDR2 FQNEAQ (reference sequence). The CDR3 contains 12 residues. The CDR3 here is CASRTLGGGYTF. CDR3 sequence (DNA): TGTGCCAGCAGGACACTAGGGGGTGGCTACACCTTC.

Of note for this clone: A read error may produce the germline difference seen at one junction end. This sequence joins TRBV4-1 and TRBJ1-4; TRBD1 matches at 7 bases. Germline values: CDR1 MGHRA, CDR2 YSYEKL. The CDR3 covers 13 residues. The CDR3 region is CASTPGQAGYPLF. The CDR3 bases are TGCGCCAGCACGCCCGGACAGGCCGGGTATCCCCTTTTT.

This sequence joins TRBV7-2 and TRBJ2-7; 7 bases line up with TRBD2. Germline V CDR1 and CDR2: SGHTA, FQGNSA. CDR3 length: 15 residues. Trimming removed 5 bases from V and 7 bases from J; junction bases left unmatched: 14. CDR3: CASSRFIGRAGEQYF. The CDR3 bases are TGTGCCAGCAGCCGGTTTATAGGGAGGGCCGGAGAGCAGTACTTC.

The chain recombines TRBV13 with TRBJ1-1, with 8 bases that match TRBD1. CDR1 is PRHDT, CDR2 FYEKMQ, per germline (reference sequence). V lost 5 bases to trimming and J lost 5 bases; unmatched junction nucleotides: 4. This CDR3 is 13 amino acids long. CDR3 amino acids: CASSHYRGTEAFF. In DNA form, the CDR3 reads TGTGCCAGCAGCCACTACAGGGGGACTGAAGCTTTCTTT.

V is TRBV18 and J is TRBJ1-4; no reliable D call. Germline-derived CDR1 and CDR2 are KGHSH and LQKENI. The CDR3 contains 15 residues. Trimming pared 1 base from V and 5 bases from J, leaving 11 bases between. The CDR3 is CASSPQRTQNEKLFF. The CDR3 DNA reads TGTGCCAGCTCACCACAGCGAACTCAAAATGAAAAACTGTTTTTT.

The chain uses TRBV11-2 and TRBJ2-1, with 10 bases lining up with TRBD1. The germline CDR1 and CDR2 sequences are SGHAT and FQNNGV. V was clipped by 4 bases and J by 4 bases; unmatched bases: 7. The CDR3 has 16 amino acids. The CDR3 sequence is CASSSRGTGDYNEQFF. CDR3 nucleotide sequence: TGTGCCAGCAGCTCACGAGGGACAGGGGATTACAATGAGCAGTTCTTC.

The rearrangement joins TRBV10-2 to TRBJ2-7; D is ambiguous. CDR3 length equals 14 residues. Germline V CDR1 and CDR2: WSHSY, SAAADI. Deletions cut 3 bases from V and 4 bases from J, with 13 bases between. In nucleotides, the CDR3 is TGCGCCAGCAGTGAATCAAACGGCGGTTACGAGCAGTACTTC. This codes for CASSESNGGYEQYF.

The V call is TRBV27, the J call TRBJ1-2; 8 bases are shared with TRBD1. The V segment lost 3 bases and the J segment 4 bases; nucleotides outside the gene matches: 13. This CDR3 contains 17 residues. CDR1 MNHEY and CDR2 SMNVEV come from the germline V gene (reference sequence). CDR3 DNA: TGTGCCAGCAGTTTGGATTGGGGGGCAGGGGGCATCTATGGCTACACCTTC. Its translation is CASSLDWGAGGIYGYTF.

The CDR3 nucleotides are TGTGCCAGCAGGTTGGCAGGGAGGGGGGGCATCGAGCAGTACTTC. Amino acid sequence: CASRLAGRGGIEQYF. The V call is TRBV11-2, the J call TRBJ2-7; D perhaps matches TRBD2 (7 bases). Germline CDR1 and CDR2: SGHAT and FQNNGV. V shed 6 bases and J shed 6 bases, with 21 bases lying between them. The CDR3 covers 15 residues. The full variable domain, its missing parts supplied by reference TRBV11-2 and TRBJ2-7, is EAGVAQSPRYKIIEKRQSVAFWCNPISGHATLYWYQQILGQGPKLLIQFQNNGVVDDSQLPKDRFSAERLKGVDSTLKIQPAKLEDSAVYLCASRLAGRGGIEQYFGPGTRLTVT.

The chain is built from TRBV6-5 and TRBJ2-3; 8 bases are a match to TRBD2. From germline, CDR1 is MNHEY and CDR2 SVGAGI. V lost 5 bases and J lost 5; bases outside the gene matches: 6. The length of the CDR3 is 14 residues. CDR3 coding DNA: TGTGCCAGCAGTCAGATAAGCGGGAGAGATACGCAGTATTTT. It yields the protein CASSQISGRDTQYF.

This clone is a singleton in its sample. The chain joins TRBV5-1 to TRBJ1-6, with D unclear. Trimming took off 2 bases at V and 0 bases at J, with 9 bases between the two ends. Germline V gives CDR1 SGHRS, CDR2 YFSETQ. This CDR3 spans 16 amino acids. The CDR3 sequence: CASSFEGSSYNSPLHF. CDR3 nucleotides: TGCGCCAGCAGCTTCGAGGGAAGCTCCTATAATTCACCCCTCCACTTT.

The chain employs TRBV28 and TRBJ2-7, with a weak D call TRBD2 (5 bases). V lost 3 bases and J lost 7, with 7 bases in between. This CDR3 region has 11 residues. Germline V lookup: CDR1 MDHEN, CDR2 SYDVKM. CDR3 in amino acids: CASSFRGEQYF. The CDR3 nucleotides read TGTGCCAGCAGTTTTCGAGGGGAGCAGTACTTC.

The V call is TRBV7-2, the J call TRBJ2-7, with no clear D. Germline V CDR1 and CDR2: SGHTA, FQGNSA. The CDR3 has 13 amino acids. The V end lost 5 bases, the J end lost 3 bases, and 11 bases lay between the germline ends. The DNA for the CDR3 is TGTGCCAGCAGCCTCGGGTACCGCTACGAGCAGTACTTC. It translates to CASSLGYRYEQYF.

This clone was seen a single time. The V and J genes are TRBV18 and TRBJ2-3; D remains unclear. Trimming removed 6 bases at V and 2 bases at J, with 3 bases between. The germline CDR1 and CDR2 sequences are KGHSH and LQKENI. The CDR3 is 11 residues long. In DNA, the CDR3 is TGTGCCAGCTCCTTCACAGATACGCAGTATTTT. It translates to CASSFTDTQYF.

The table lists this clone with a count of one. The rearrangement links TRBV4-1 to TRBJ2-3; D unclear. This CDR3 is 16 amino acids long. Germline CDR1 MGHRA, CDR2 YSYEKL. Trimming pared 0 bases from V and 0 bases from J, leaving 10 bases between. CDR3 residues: CASSQDPYESTDTQYF. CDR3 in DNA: TGCGCCAGCAGCCAAGATCCGTACGAGAGCACAGATACGCAGTATTTT.

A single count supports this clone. The CDR3, as DNA: TGTGCCAGCAGTCAAGCCGGGTCTAGGGAGACCCAGTACTTC. It codes for CASSQAGSRETQYF. V gene TRBV7-3 combines with J gene TRBJ2-5; D is undetermined. CDR1 is SGHTA, CDR2 FQGTGA, per germline. V lost 6 bases and J lost 5, with 16 bases in between. There are 14 residues in the CDR3.

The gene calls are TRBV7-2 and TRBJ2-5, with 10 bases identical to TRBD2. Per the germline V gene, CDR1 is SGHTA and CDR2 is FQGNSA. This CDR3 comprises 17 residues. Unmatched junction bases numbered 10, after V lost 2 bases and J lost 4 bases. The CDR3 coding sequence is TGTGCCAGCAGCTTACCTAGCGGGAGTGGGATAGGAGAGACCCAGTACTTC. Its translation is CASSLPSGSGIGETQYF.

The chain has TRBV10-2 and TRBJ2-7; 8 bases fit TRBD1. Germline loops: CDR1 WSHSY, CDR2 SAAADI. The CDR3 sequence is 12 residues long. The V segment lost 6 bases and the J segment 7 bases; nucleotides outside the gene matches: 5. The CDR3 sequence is CASRGQAGEQYF. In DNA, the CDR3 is TGCGCCAGCAGGGGACAGGCCGGGGAGCAGTACTTC.

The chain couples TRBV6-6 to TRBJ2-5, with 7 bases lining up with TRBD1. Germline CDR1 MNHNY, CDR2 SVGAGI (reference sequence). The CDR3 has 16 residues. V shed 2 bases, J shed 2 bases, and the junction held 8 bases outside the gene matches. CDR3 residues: CASSYRDSARQETQYF. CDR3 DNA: TGTGCCAGCAGTTACCGGGACAGTGCGAGGCAAGAGACCCAGTACTTC.

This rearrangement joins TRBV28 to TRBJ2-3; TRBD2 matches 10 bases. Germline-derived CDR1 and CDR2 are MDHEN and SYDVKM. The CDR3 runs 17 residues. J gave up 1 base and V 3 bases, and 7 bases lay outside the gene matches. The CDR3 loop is CASSLAGLADRTDTQYF. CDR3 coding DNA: TGTGCCAGCAGTTTGGCAGGACTAGCGGACCGCACAGATACGCAGTATTTT.

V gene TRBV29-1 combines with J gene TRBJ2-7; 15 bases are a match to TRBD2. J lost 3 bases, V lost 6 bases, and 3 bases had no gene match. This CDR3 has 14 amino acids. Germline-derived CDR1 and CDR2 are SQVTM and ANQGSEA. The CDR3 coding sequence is TGCAGCGTCGGGACTAGCGGGAGGATCTACGAGCAGTACTTC. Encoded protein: CSVGTSGRIYEQYF.

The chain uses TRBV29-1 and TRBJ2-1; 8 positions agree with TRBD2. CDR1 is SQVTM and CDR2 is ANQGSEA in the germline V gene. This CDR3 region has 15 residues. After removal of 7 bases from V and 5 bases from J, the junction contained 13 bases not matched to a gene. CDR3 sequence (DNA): TGCAGCGGAAGGCGGGAGGCCTTAATAAACAATGAGCAGTTCTTC. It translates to CSGRREALINNEQFF.

CDR3 bases: TGTGCCAGCAGCACCCTAACAGCGAACACTGAAGCTTTCTTT. Residues: CASSTLTANTEAFF. V usage is TRBV7-2 and J usage is TRBJ1-1; D not resolved. Germline-derived CDR1 and CDR2 are SGHTA and FQGNSA. Between the trimmed V and J ends, which lost 5 bases and 1 base, there was a span of 11 bases. This CDR3 spans 14 amino acids.